One and the same sample provided the 20 T cell receptor beta chains below, sequenced in a study of shared clonotypes between healthy human individuals. Cells designated naive CD8 were CD45RO-negative and were positively selected for CCR7, with terminally differentiated effector memory CD45RA+ cells excluded. Method: immunoSEQ multiplex PCR; TCRdb's copy keeps in-frame clones and lacks some. The table shows some 2.1 million clones, with approximately 95% occurring only once. Sequenced material: naive CD8+ T cells sorted from blood. Receptor source: a man younger than 35 in good health.

The chain combines TRBV4-3 with TRBJ1-4, with D tentatively TRBD1 (6 bases). CDR1 is LGHNA, CDR2 YSLEER, per germline. Trimming pared 0 bases from V and 8 bases from J, leaving 10 bases between. The CDR3 sequence is 14 residues long. CDR3 loop: CASSQDGRGEKLFF. CDR3 DNA sequence: TGCGCCAGCAGCCAAGATGGGAGGGGGGAAAAACTGTTTTTT.

This rearrangement joins TRBV6-5 to TRBJ2-1; no clear D. CDR1 MNHEY and CDR2 SVGAGI come from the germline V gene. The CDR3 has 13 residues. V was pared by 2 bases and J by 8 bases, with 10 bases between. DNA of the CDR3: TGTGCCAGCAGTTACCCTAACGAAGATGAGCAGTTCTTC. Translating it yields CASSYPNEDEQFF.

About this clone: Other DNA sequences in this specimen translate into the identical CDR3. The gene calls are TRBV19 and TRBJ1-5; 9 bases align to TRBD1. Germline V gene data show CDR1 as LNHDA and CDR2 as SQIVND (reference sequence). Trimming removed 1 base from V and 5 bases from J; junction bases left unmatched: 0. The CDR3 extends over 14 amino acids. CDR3 sequence reads: CASSIGTGDQPQHF. CDR3 coding DNA: TGTGCCAGTAGTATAGGGACAGGGGATCAGCCCCAGCATTTT.

The V call is TRBV4-1, the J call TRBJ2-1; 7 nucleotides match TRBD2. Germline V gene lookup returns CDR1 MGHRA and CDR2 YSYEKL. V shed 4 bases, J shed 3 bases, and the junction held 9 bases outside the gene matches. This CDR3 spans 16 amino acids. Written as DNA, the CDR3 is TGCGCCAGCAGCCCGACCGGGCTAGCGGACTACAATGAGCAGTTCTTC. As protein: CASSPTGLADYNEQFF.

This chain connects TRBV10-3 to TRBJ1-5; D gene uncertain. Germline values: CDR1 ENHRY, CDR2 SYGVKD. CDR3 length equals 13 residues. V dropped 3 bases and J dropped 6 bases, with 9 bases sitting between them. This CDR3 reads CAISDPPSQPQHF. In DNA, the CDR3 is TGTGCCATCAGTGATCCCCCATCTCAGCCCCAGCATTTT.

In regard to this clone: One end of the junction is discordant with germline, which a read error may explain. The identical CDR3 is also encoded by other nucleotide sequences in the sample. CDR3: CAWIDSSYEQYF. CDR3 DNA: TGTGCCTGGATCGACAGCTCCTACGAGCAATACTTC. This chain joins TRBV30 and TRBJ2-7, with a weak D call TRBD1 (5 bases). The V gene's germline CDR1 is GTSNPN and CDR2 SVGIG (reference sequence). The CDR3 spans 12 residues.

The rearrangement links TRBV29-1 to TRBJ1-2; 9 bases are a match to TRBD1. Germline assignment: CDR1 SQVTM and CDR2 ANQGSEA. The CDR3 length is 15 residues. Trimming at V came to 5 bases and at J to 8 bases, leaving 15 bases not matched to a gene. The CDR3 DNA sequence: TGCAGCGTTCGGGGCATTCCCGGGACAGGGTTGGGCTACACCTTC. Amino acids: CSVRGIPGTGLGYTF.

The V gene is TRBV6-1, the J gene TRBJ2-1, with TRBD1 as a possible D gene (5 bases). V lost 4 bases and J 1 base, leaving 8 bases between the germline ends. This CDR3 has 14 amino acids. CDR1 and CDR2 from the germline V gene are MNHNS and SASEGT. DNA of the CDR3: TGTGCCAGCAGTGTAAGGGGATCCTACAATGAGCAGTTCTTC. Its protein product is CASSVRGSYNEQFF.

The rearrangement joins TRBV5-1 to TRBJ2-3; 8 nucleotides agree with TRBD2. The CDR3 is 16 amino acids. The germline V gene has CDR1 SGHRS and CDR2 YFSETQ. Germline trimming cut 0 bases from V and 5 bases from J; bases unmatched to any gene: 8. CDR3 sequence: CASSLEPGLGGDTQYF. CDR3 coding DNA: TGCGCCAGCAGCTTGGAGCCGGGACTAGGGGGAGATACGCAGTATTTT.

In regard to this clone: The same CDR3 also results from other DNA sequences found in this sample. The chain employs TRBV27 and TRBJ2-7; D gene ambiguous. This CDR3 is built from 14 residues. Looked up from germline, CDR1 is MNHEY and CDR2 is SMNVEV (reference sequence). V was pared by 2 bases and J by 1 base, with 9 bases between. CDR3 in amino acids: CASSLGPESYEQYF. CDR3 sequence (DNA): TGTGCCAGCAGTTTAGGTCCAGAATCCTACGAGCAGTACTTC.

The chain links TRBV5-1 to TRBJ1-5; D gene ambiguous. Trimming cost V 5 bases and J 10 bases, with 10 bases left between them. Per germline, CDR1 SGHRS and CDR2 YFSETQ. This CDR3 contains 11 residues. CDR3 protein: CASRGEGPQHF. Here the CDR3 DNA reads TGCGCCAGCAGGGGAGAAGGACCCCAGCATTTT.

The chain has TRBV7-6 and TRBJ2-1, with 7 bases lining up with TRBD1. The ends lost 4 bases at V and 7 bases at J; junction bases unmatched: 13. CDR3 size: 16 residues. Germline CDR1 SGHVS, CDR2 FNYEAQ. The chain's CDR3 is CASSSTGPLLPNEQFF. The DNA for the CDR3 is TGTGCCAGCAGCTCGACAGGGCCCCTCTTACCGAATGAGCAGTTCTTC.

The chain recombines TRBV28 with TRBJ2-2; the D gene is possibly TRBD1 (6 bases). Trimming took 0 bases from V and 1 from J, leaving 18 bases between them. The CDR3 is 19 amino acids. Germline CDR1 reads MDHEN; CDR2 reads SYDVKM. CDR3 in amino acids: CASSLWQGTPDMNTGELFF. Written as DNA, the CDR3 is TGTGCCAGCAGTTTATGGCAGGGGACGCCAGATATGAACACCGGGGAGCTGTTTTTT.

The chain carries TRBV7-9 and TRBJ1-1; D ambiguous. Per the germline V gene, CDR1 is SEHNR and CDR2 is FQNEAQ (reference sequence). The V end was cut by 4 bases, the J end by 4 bases, with 10 bases between. This CDR3 contains 13 residues. CDR3 loop: CASSSQPGTEAFF. CDR3 DNA sequence: TGTGCCAGCAGCTCCCAACCCGGCACTGAAGCTTTCTTT.

The chain uses TRBV7-9 and TRBJ2-3; no clear D. CDR3 size: 14 residues. Trimming pared 2 bases from V and 4 bases from J, leaving 10 bases between. In germline, CDR1 is SEHNR, CDR2 FQNEAQ (reference sequence). For the CDR3, the DNA is TGTGCCAGCAGCTTATACGCAGAGGCAGATACGCAGTATTTT. Translating gives CASSLYAEADTQYF.

Concerning this clone: This specimen includes other DNA sequences encoding the same CDR3. The J gene is TRBJ1-4, the V gene TRBV6-6; 8 bases match TRBD1. The junction had 7 bases not matched to a gene; V was cut back by 5 bases and J by 8 bases. CDR1 is MNHNY, CDR2 SVGAGI, per germline (reference sequence). CDR3 size: 14 residues. The CDR3 nucleotides read TGTGCCAGCAGTCTTGACAGGGGTGGGGAAAAACTGTTTTTT. Protein: CASSLDRGGEKLFF.

The chain carries TRBV5-1 and TRBJ2-7, with a tentative D call TRBD2 (5 bases). CDR3 size: 14 residues. The V end lost 5 bases, the J end lost 2 bases, and 14 bases lay between the germline ends. Germline V gives CDR1 SGHRS, CDR2 YFSETQ. Here the CDR3 reads CASSIEGSTYEQYF. CDR3 bases: TGCGCCAGCAGTATAGAGGGCAGCACCTACGAGCAGTACTTC. Based on the CDR3 plus reference TRBV5-1 and TRBJ2-7, the full variable domain is KAGVTQTPRYLIKTRGQQVTLSCSPISGHRSVSWYQQTPGQGLQFLFEYFSETQRNKGNFPGRFSGRQFSNSRSEMNVSTLELGDSALYLCASSIEGSTYEQYFGPGTRLTVT.

V gene TRBV11-2 combines with J gene TRBJ2-2, with D maybe TRBD1 (6 bases). The CDR3 extends over 15 amino acids. Germline lookup yields CDR1 SGHAT and CDR2 FQNNGV. The germline V and J ends were trimmed by 5 bases and 1 base, with 11 bases remaining between them. In nucleotides, the CDR3 is TGTGCCAGCAGCGCCCGGGACAAGAACACCGGGGAGCTGTTTTTT. It specifies CASSARDKNTGELFF.

The rearrangement links TRBV2 to TRBJ2-3, with 13 bases identical to TRBD2. The germline CDR1 and CDR2 sequences are SNHLY and FYNNEI. The length of the CDR3 is 17 residues. After removal of 3 bases from V and 5 bases from J, the junction contained 8 bases not matched to a gene. CDR3 loop: CASSDMRTSGSGDTQYF. In DNA, the CDR3 is TGTGCCAGCAGTGACATGAGGACTAGCGGGAGTGGAGATACGCAGTATTTT. Based on the CDR3 plus reference TRBV2 and TRBJ2-3, the full variable domain is EPEVTQTPSHQVTQMGQEVILRCVPISNHLYFYWYRQILGQKVEFLVSFYNNEISEKSEIFDDQFSVERPDGSNFTLKIRSTKLEDSAMYFCASSDMRTSGSGDTQYFGPGTRLTVL.

This chain joins TRBV6-5 and TRBJ2-1; 7 bases align to TRBD1. The length of the CDR3 is 14 residues. The V gene's germline CDR1 is MNHEY and CDR2 SVGAGI. With V trimmed by 0 bases and J by 9 bases, 5 bases remained unmatched. CDR3 nucleotides: TGTGCCAGCAGTTACTCGAGGACAGGAGGTGAGCAGTTCTTC. Encoded protein: CASSYSRTGGEQFF.